A selection of T cell receptor beta chains follows, all from one sample in a study of PD-1 blockade in classical Hodgkin lymphoma. TCRdb keeps only in-frame clones here, not all; method: immunoSEQ multiplex PCR. The table lists 45,000 or so clones, roughly 73% of them singletons. The sequencing here drew on peripheral blood mononuclear cells (PBMCs), taken at baseline. These receptors originate from a human donor with classical Hodgkin lymphoma. Each CDR3 is given with its conserved first and last residue. Each record gives: J gene, clone size, D gene, V gene, CDR3 DNA, CDR3 protein. The D gene is left open where the match is weak. Part of the rows lack a size; the others show once, few, many or a class for expanded clones.

j_gene: TRBJ2-7; abundance: .; d_gene: TRBD2; v_gene: TRBV28; CDR3nt: TGTGCCAGCAGTTTACTCCTAGCGGGACCCTACGAGCAGTACTTC; CDR3aa: CASSLLLAGPYEQYF
j_gene: TRBJ1-2; abundance: .; d_gene: TRBD1; v_gene: TRBV2; CDR3nt: TGTGCCAGCCAATTGTCAGACTCCTTACAGGGGACCTACACCTTC; CDR3aa: CASQLSDSLQGTYTF
j_gene: TRBJ1-5; abundance: .; d_gene: .; v_gene: TRBV10-3; CDR3nt: TGTGCCATCAGCCCTACAGGGAGCAATCAGCCCCAGCATTTT; CDR3aa: CAISPTGSNQPQHF
j_gene: TRBJ2-3; abundance: few; d_gene: .; v_gene: TRBV29-1; CDR3nt: TGCAGCGTTCAGGGCGGGACTAGCACAGATACGCAGTATTTT; CDR3aa: CSVQGGTSTDTQYF
j_gene: TRBJ2-7; abundance: .; d_gene: .; v_gene: TRBV4-1; CDR3nt: TGCGCCAGCAGCCAAGTACAGGGTTCCTACGAGCAGTACTTC; CDR3aa: CASSQVQGSYEQYF
j_gene: TRBJ2-1; abundance: .; d_gene: .; v_gene: TRBV2; CDR3nt: TGTGCCAGCAGTGAAGACAGGGATCACTACAATGAGCAGTTCTTC; CDR3aa: CASSEDRDHYNEQFF
j_gene: TRBJ2-1; abundance: .; d_gene: TRBD1; v_gene: TRBV30; CDR3nt: TGTGCCTGGACCTCTCGGGGGACAGGGGGTCCCTACAATGAGCAGTTCTTC; CDR3aa: CAWTSRGTGGPYNEQFF
j_gene: TRBJ2-3; abundance: .; d_gene: .; v_gene: TRBV6-1; CDR3nt: TGTGCCAGCAGTGAAGCGGCCACAGATACGCAGTATTTT; CDR3aa: CASSEAATDTQYF
j_gene: TRBJ2-6; abundance: .; d_gene: .; v_gene: TRBV5-1; CDR3nt: TGCGCCAGCAGCTTGGTCCCAGGGGACTCTGGGGCCAACGTCCTGACTTTC; CDR3aa: CASSLVPGDSGANVLTF
j_gene: TRBJ2-3; abundance: .; d_gene: TRBD1; v_gene: TRBV28; CDR3nt: TGTGCCAGCAGGGGGGCAGGGGGTAAGGATACGCAGTATTTT; CDR3aa: CASRGAGGKDTQYF
j_gene: TRBJ2-1; abundance: .; d_gene: .; v_gene: TRBV29-1; CDR3nt: TGCAGCGTTGAGGGTTTGGGGGGACTGGGGTCCTACAATGAGCAGTTCTTC; CDR3aa: CSVEGLGGLGSYNEQFF
j_gene: TRBJ1-1; abundance: .; d_gene: .; v_gene: TRBV28; CDR3nt: TGTGCCAGCAGTACCCACTATAGCCAAGTTAACACTGAAGCTTTCTTT; CDR3aa: CASSTHYSQVNTEAFF
j_gene: TRBJ2-7; abundance: many; d_gene: TRBD2; v_gene: TRBV20-1; CDR3nt: TGCAGTGCTATGGGAGCGGGACAGCAGTACTTC; CDR3aa: CSAMGAGQQYF
j_gene: TRBJ1-2; abundance: few; d_gene: .; v_gene: TRBV10-2; CDR3nt: TGCGCCAGCAGTGATGGACCGGTTAACTATGGCTACACCTTC; CDR3aa: CASSDGPVNYGYTF
j_gene: TRBJ1-4; abundance: .; d_gene: .; v_gene: TRBV5-6; CDR3nt: TGTGCCAGCAGCTTAGGGCGCACTGCAACTAATGAAAAACTGTTTTTT; CDR3aa: CASSLGRTATNEKLFF